This passage covers 20 T cell receptor beta chains from one sample sequenced in a study of blood T cell repertoires in COVID-19. Some clones are missing from TCRdb's copy, which holds only in-frame ones; the method was immunoSEQ multiplex PCR. Among a few hundred thousand clones listed, roughly 87% were seen once. Sequencing was carried out using peripheral blood. The receptors were gathered from a woman aged 60-70 years with COVID-19, enrolled during active disease.

The rearrangement joins TRBV18 to TRBJ1-5; 8 nucleotides line up with TRBD1. This CDR3 comprises 15 residues. V trimming: 4 bases; J trimming: 2 bases; junction bases outside the gene matches: 4. Germline CDR1 reads KGHSH; CDR2 reads LQKENI. The CDR3 DNA reads as TGTGCCAGCTCACGACAGGGGTCCGGCAATCAGCCCCAGCATTTT. Translation: CASSRQGSGNQPQHF.

This clone appeared once. V gene TRBV5-1 combines with J gene TRBJ2-5, with D possibly TRBD1 on 6 matching bases. Deletions cut 0 bases from V and 10 bases from J, with 16 bases between. The CDR3 has 14 residues. Germline loops: CDR1 SGHRS, CDR2 YFSETQ. The CDR3 sequence: CASSLDTGSKDQYF. CDR3 coding DNA: TGCGCCAGCAGCTTGGATACAGGGTCTAAGGACCAGTACTTC.

This clone was seen only a few times. The rearrangement uses TRBV7-2 and TRBJ1-1; D is possibly TRBD1 (6 bases). Trimming pared 6 bases from V and 1 base from J, leaving 15 bases between. Germline loops: CDR1 SGHTA, CDR2 FQGNSA. The CDR3 runs to 15 residues. CDR3 sequence: CASSSSRGWNTEAFF. The DNA for the CDR3 is TGTGCCAGCAGTTCATCCAGGGGATGGAACACTGAAGCTTTCTTT.

In this sample, this clone turned up many times. The chain links TRBV19 to TRBJ2-5; a possible D gene is TRBD2 (7 bases). From germline, CDR1 is LNHDA and CDR2 SQIVND (reference sequence). The CDR3 is made up of 15 amino acids. Trimming stripped 3 bases from V and 4 bases from J, with 15 bases between. Here the CDR3 DNA reads TGTGCCAGTAGTATGGGTTCGGGGGGCAGAGAGACCCAGTACTTC. It encodes CASSMGSGGRETQYF.

This chain connects TRBV19 to TRBJ1-5; the match to TRBD1 covers 9 bases. The V gene's germline CDR1 is LNHDA and CDR2 SQIVND (reference sequence). The CDR3 extends over 14 amino acids. The trim removed 7 bases at V and 2 bases at J, leaving 3 bases unmatched. DNA of the CDR3: TGTGCCAGTAAACAGGGGGCTCGCAATCAGCCCCAGCATTTT. Translating it yields CASKQGARNQPQHF.

The chain is built from TRBV6-5 and TRBJ2-7; unclear D gene. With 6 bases removed from V and 2 bases from J, the gap between germline ends came to 17 bases. CDR1 and CDR2 (germline): MNHEY, SVGAGI. The CDR3 extends over 15 amino acids. CDR3 loop: CASSSPGRSTYEQYF. CDR3 bases: TGTGCCAGCAGCTCACCGGGTAGGAGTACCTACGAGCAGTACTTC.

V usage is TRBV7-3 and J usage is TRBJ1-2, with 8 bases aligning to TRBD1. Unmatched junction bases numbered 5, after V lost 5 bases and J lost 3 bases. The CDR3 has 14 amino acids. CDR1 and CDR2 (germline): SGHTA, FQGTGA. CDR3 residues: CASSVDRGYYGYTF. CDR3 bases: TGTGCCAGCAGCGTCGACAGGGGATACTATGGCTACACCTTC.

The gene calls are TRBV10-3 and TRBJ2-5; the D is unclear. This CDR3 is built from 14 residues. V shed 0 bases and J shed 5 bases, with 10 bases lying between them. Germline CDR1 and CDR2: ENHRY and SYGVKD. The CDR3 loop is CAISESGSWETQYF. The CDR3, as DNA: TGTGCCATCAGTGAGTCGGGTAGCTGGGAGACCCAGTACTTC.

The chain combines TRBV6-6 with TRBJ1-1; D might be TRBD1 (5 bases). V lost 8 bases to trimming and J lost 1 base, with 14 bases between them. The CDR3 sequence is 14 residues long. Germline CDR1 and CDR2: MNHNY and SVGAGI (reference sequence). The CDR3 bases are TGTGCCAGCCAGGGACCCGGGGGGAACACTGAAGCTTTCTTT. As protein: CASQGPGGNTEAFF.

The V and J genes are TRBV7-3 and TRBJ1-6; TRBD1 might be the D (5 bases). Germline CDR1 is SGHTA and CDR2 is FQGTGA. The CDR3 covers 14 residues. The ends were cut back, 5 bases at V and 4 bases at J, with 9 bases in the middle. CDR3 residues: CASSRGGYNSPLHF. The CDR3 DNA reads as TGTGCCAGCAGCCGGGGGGGATATAATTCACCCCTCCACTTT.

V and J are TRBV7-2 and TRBJ1-2; unclear D gene. Germline CDR1 reads SGHTA; CDR2 reads FQGNSA. Trimming shortened V by 1 base and J by 1 base, and 7 bases separated the two germline ends. The length of the CDR3 is 14 residues. CDR3 bases: TGTGCCAGCAGCTTAGAACAGAGTAACTATGGCTACACCTTC. Protein sequence: CASSLEQSNYGYTF.

The V and J genes are TRBV2 and TRBJ1-4; D is perhaps TRBD1 (5 bases). This CDR3 is built from 14 residues. V lost 0 bases and J 6 bases, leaving 8 bases between the germline ends. Germline CDR1 and CDR2: SNHLY and FYNNEI. CDR3 bases: TGTGCCAGCAGTGAAGCGCTGACAGATGAAAAACTGTTTTTT. This sequence encodes CASSEALTDEKLFF.

V gene TRBV11-3 combines with J gene TRBJ2-2; 8 nucleotides match TRBD1. CDR1 SGHNT and CDR2 YENEEA come from the germline V gene. The CDR3 consists of 14 residues. J gave up 7 bases and V 10 bases, and 11 bases lay outside the gene matches. CDR3 amino acids: CATQRDRGGGELFF. Here the CDR3 DNA reads TGTGCCACCCAGAGAGACAGGGGCGGCGGGGAGCTGTTTTTT.

The V gene is TRBV15, the J gene TRBJ1-3; D call uncertain. Germline V lookup: CDR1 LNHNV, CDR2 YYDKDF (reference sequence). The CDR3 has 15 residues. Deletions cut 5 bases from V and 0 bases from J, with 11 bases between. CDR3 in DNA: TGTGCCACCAGCGCCGACTTTTCCTCTGGAAACACCATATATTTT. Protein: CATSADFSSGNTIYF.

The genes are TRBV5-8 and TRBJ1-5, with 7 bases fitting TRBD1. The germline CDR1 and CDR2 sequences are SGHTS and YDEGEE. Trimming at V came to 1 base and at J to 7 bases, leaving 8 bases not matched to a gene. The CDR3 contains 15 residues. CDR3 DNA: TGTGCCAGCAGCTTGACAGGGGCGAGAGGACAGCCCCAGCATTTT. Protein product: CASSLTGARGQPQHF. Looking up the rest from reference TRBV5-8 and TRBJ1-5 gives the full variable domain: EAGVTQSPTHLIKTRGQQATLRCSPISGHTSVYWYQQALGLGLQFLLWYDEGEERNRGNFPPRFSGRQFPNYSSELNVNALELEDSALYLCASSLTGARGQPQHFGDGTRLSIL.

The V gene is TRBV9, the J gene TRBJ2-1; TRBD2 aligns across 9 bases. With 3 bases clipped from V and 4 bases from J, the junction kept 8 bases outside the gene matches. CDR1 and CDR2 (germline): SGDLS, YYNGEE. The CDR3 loop spans 16 amino acids. The CDR3 here is CASSGGGTSSYNEQFF. CDR3 coding DNA: TGTGCCAGCAGCGGTGGAGGGACTAGCAGTTACAATGAGCAGTTCTTC.

A single count supports this clone. The chain is built from TRBV7-9 and TRBJ2-7; D not resolved. CDR1 is SEHNR, CDR2 FQNEAQ, per germline (reference sequence). The CDR3 sequence is 14 residues long. The germline V and J ends were trimmed by 1 base and 7 bases, with 14 bases remaining between them. The CDR3 reads CASSLVGSLGEQYF. CDR3 in DNA: TGTGCCAGCAGCTTAGTGGGCAGCCTTGGGGAGCAGTACTTC.

The chain employs TRBV7-9 and TRBJ1-2; 8 nucleotides agree with TRBD1. CDR3 length: 13 residues. CDR1 is SEHNR, CDR2 FQNEAQ, per germline (reference sequence). V shed 8 bases, J shed 2 bases, and the junction held 4 bases outside the gene matches. Written as DNA, the CDR3 is TGTGCCAGCGGAACAGGGGGAAACTATGGCTACACCTTC. Amino acid sequence: CASGTGGNYGYTF.

The V call is TRBV19, the J call TRBJ2-5; 11 bases map to TRBD2. J gave up 4 bases and V 7 bases, and 11 bases lay outside the gene matches. Germline V gene sequence: CDR1 LNHDA, CDR2 SQIVND (reference sequence). The CDR3 has 16 residues. CDR3 loop: CASTPRLAGWGETQYF. CDR3 nucleotide sequence: TGTGCCAGTACCCCCAGACTAGCGGGGTGGGGAGAGACCCAGTACTTC.

The chain combines TRBV6-1 with TRBJ1-5; D is undetermined. Trimming shortened V by 1 base and J by 4 bases, and 11 bases separated the two germline ends. The CDR3 consists of 15 residues. The germline V gene encodes CDR1 MNHNS and CDR2 SASEGT. The CDR3 DNA reads TGTGCCAGCAGTGAAGGGGAGGTGGGGAATCAGCCCCAGCATTTT. It translates to CASSEGEVGNQPQHF.